The T cell receptor (beta chain) under discussion was sequenced for a study of blood T cell repertoires in COVID-19. Clones were sequenced by immunoSEQ multiplex PCR, and TCRdb holds only the in-frame ones, with some missing. The profile shows 200,000 to 250,000 clones, approximately 90% of them singletons. Enrolled through a virtual design, the participants were between roughly 18 and 89 years of age and came from roughly 22 US areas. The sequence was collected from a woman between 25 and 40 years old who had recovered from COVID-19. The sample taken for sequencing was PBMCs or T cells enriched from blood (not recorded which).

CDR3 residues: CASSAGQGVWETQYF. The CDR3 DNA sequence: TGTGCCAGCAGTGCCGGACAGGGAGTTTGGGAGACCCAGTACTTC. The chain is built from TRBV27 and TRBJ2-5; 8 nucleotides agree with TRBD1. CDR1 and CDR2 (germline): MNHEY, SMNVEV (reference sequence). The length of the CDR3 is 15 residues. The V gene end was trimmed by 5 bases and the J gene end by 5 bases; junction bases not matched to a gene: 10.